Each of the 2 T cell receptor beta chains below was sequenced from the same sample in a study of OX40 agonist ivuxolimab in advanced cancers. Assay used: immunoSEQ multiplex PCR; TCRdb lists only in-frame clones, some missing. Of roughly 60,000 clones listed, about 90% are singletons. The sample was CD4+ or CD8+ T cells sorted from blood, taken in a trial of the OX40 agonist ivuxolimab. The receptors here all came from an adult with an advanced solid tumor such as melanoma, head and neck, liver or kidney cancer.

The chain joins TRBV7-6 to TRBJ2-5, with 7 bases lining up with TRBD2. Germline assignment: CDR1 SGHVS and CDR2 FNYEAQ. J lost 7 bases, V lost 4 bases, and 15 bases had no gene match. This CDR3 spans 16 amino acids. The CDR3 DNA reads as TGTGCCAGCAGCTCTGGGGCGCGGGAGACCCCGGTGACCCAGTACTTC. Protein: CASSSGARETPVTQYF.

The chain carries TRBV6-5 and TRBJ2-1; 10 bases are a match to TRBD2. Trimming cost V 5 bases and J 4 bases; bases outside gene matches: 5. This CDR3 is built from 15 residues. The germline V gene has CDR1 MNHEY and CDR2 SVGAGI. CDR3 region: CASSPRTSGYNEQFF. The CDR3 DNA is TGTGCCAGCAGTCCCAGGACTAGCGGATACAATGAGCAGTTCTTC.